The 20 T cell receptor beta chains reported below all come from one sample, sequenced in a study of blood T cell repertoires in COVID-19. Here immunoSEQ multiplex PCR was the method, and the copy in TCRdb shows in-frame clones only, minus some. The data contain fewer than 200,000 clones, approximately 79% of them seen just once; the ten biggest clones take up roughly 28%. Sequencing was performed on peripheral blood. The receptors were gathered from a woman between 65 and 79 years old with acute or convalescent COVID-19.

The V call is TRBV5-8, the J call TRBJ1-1; D ambiguous. Germline V gene lookup returns CDR1 SGHTS and CDR2 YDEGEE. V dropped 5 bases and J dropped 1 base, with 9 bases sitting between them. This CDR3 has 13 amino acids. CDR3 in DNA: TGTGCCAGCAGGGTTGAGAGGAACACTGAAGCTTTCTTT. It is translated as CASRVERNTEAFF. The variable domain in full, with the rest retrieved from reference TRBV5-8 and TRBJ1-1, is EAGVTQSPTHLIKTRGQQATLRCSPISGHTSVYWYQQALGLGLQFLLWYDEGEERNRGNFPPRFSGRQFPNYSSELNVNALELEDSALYLCASRVERNTEAFFGQGTRLTVV.

This sequence joins TRBV19 and TRBJ2-7; D is undetermined. CDR3 length: 15 amino acids. In germline, CDR1 is LNHDA, CDR2 SQIVND (reference sequence). V was shortened by 5 bases and J by 0 bases, with 14 bases between the two germline ends. The CDR3 DNA follows: TGTGCCAGTAGTTCCTCGACGGGTAGCTCCTACGAGCAGTACTTC. It translates to CASSSSTGSSYEQYF. Together with reference TRBV19 and TRBJ2-7, the CDR3 gives the full variable domain: DGGITQSPKYLFRKEGQNVTLSCEQNLNHDAMYWYRQDPGQGLRLIYYSQIVNDFQKGDIAEGYSVSREKKESFPLTVTSAQKNPTAFYLCASSSSTGSSYEQYFGPGTRLTVT.

CDR3 sequence (DNA): TGCGCCAGCAGCTTGGGACAGTCCCCTGGCTACACCTTC. Its translation is CASSLGQSPGYTF. This sequence joins TRBV5-1 and TRBJ1-2, with D maybe TRBD1 (5 bases). V lost 0 bases and J 7 bases, leaving 10 bases between the germline ends. The CDR3 spans 13 residues. Looked up from germline, CDR1 is SGHRS and CDR2 is YFSETQ.

Worth noting for this clone: Other DNA sequences in the same sample also yield this CDR3. This rearrangement joins TRBV7-2 to TRBJ2-5, with D possibly matching TRBD1 (6 bases). The CDR3 runs 13 residues. Germline V gene sequence: CDR1 SGHTA, CDR2 FQGNSA. Trimming took off 1 base at V and 5 bases at J, with 8 bases between the two ends. The CDR3 DNA sequence: TGTGCCAGCAGCTTAGGCAGGGGTGAGACCCAGTACTTC. This translates into CASSLGRGETQYF.

The sample holds a few counts of this clone. This chain joins TRBV7-2 and TRBJ1-5, with D perhaps TRBD1 (5 bases). In germline, CDR1 is SGHTA, CDR2 FQGNSA. CDR3 length equals 15 residues. V was cut by 5 bases and J by 0 bases, with 11 bases left in between. The CDR3 sequence: CASSQDSSSNQPQHF. Written as DNA, the CDR3 is TGTGCCAGCAGCCAAGACAGTAGTAGCAATCAGCCCCAGCATTTT.

The chain combines TRBV6-5 with TRBJ1-4; maybe TRBD1 (6 bases). With 4 bases removed from V and 4 bases from J, the gap between germline ends came to 10 bases. There are 14 residues in the CDR3. Germline assignment: CDR1 MNHEY and CDR2 SVGAGI. This CDR3 reads CASSSDSGNEKLFF. The DNA for the CDR3 is TGTGCCAGCAGTTCGGACAGTGGTAATGAAAAACTGTTTTTT.

The rearrangement joins TRBV7-2 to TRBJ2-1; no firm D call. V was clipped by 4 bases and J by 10 bases, with 14 bases between them. Germline V gives CDR1 SGHTA, CDR2 FQGNSA. The CDR3 totals 13 residues. The CDR3 protein is CASSSNPWREQFF. CDR3 DNA: TGTGCCAGCAGCTCCAACCCTTGGCGGGAGCAGTTCTTC.

The chain joins TRBV30 to TRBJ1-5; D is uncertain. The CDR3 length is 14 residues. The germline V gene encodes CDR1 GTSNPN and CDR2 SVGIG (reference sequence). Deletions cut 2 bases from V and 3 bases from J, with 11 bases between. The CDR3 nucleotides are TGTGCCTGGAGTTCCGGGAATTACAATCAGCCCCAGCATTTT. Its protein product is CAWSSGNYNQPQHF.

The CDR3 nucleotides read TGTGCCAGCAGGCCTACCGGGACAGGGGGATTATTGATGTTTTTT. Protein sequence: CASRPTGTGGLLMFF. The chain combines TRBV6-6 with TRBJ1-4, with TRBD1 matching over 11 bases. J gave up 15 bases and V 6 bases, and 15 bases lay outside the gene matches. This CDR3 comprises 15 residues. From germline, CDR1 is MNHNY and CDR2 SVGAGI (reference sequence).

This clone was seen only a few times. The chain combines TRBV7-2 with TRBJ1-1; 9 bases line up with TRBD1. CDR3 length: 15 amino acids. The germline V gene has CDR1 SGHTA and CDR2 FQGNSA. The junction had 8 bases not matched to a gene; V was cut back by 5 bases and J by 4 bases. The CDR3 region has the DNA TGTGCCAGCAGCCCCCGGACAGGGGCGACCACTGAAGCTTTCTTT. Its translation: CASSPRTGATTEAFF. The whole variable domain, remainder taken from reference TRBV7-2 and TRBJ1-1, is GAGVSQSPSNKVTEKGKDVELRCDPISGHTALYWYRQSLGQGLEFLIYFQGNSAPDKSGLPSDRFSAERTGGSVSTLTIQRTQQEDSAVYLCASSPRTGATTEAFFGQGTRLTVV.

This chain uses TRBV18 with TRBJ2-1; 13 positions agree with TRBD2. Germline V gene sequence: CDR1 KGHSH, CDR2 LQKENI. There are 17 residues in the CDR3. Germline trimming cut 3 bases from V and 8 bases from J; bases unmatched to any gene: 10. The CDR3 reads CASSPGLAGAGGDEQFF. The CDR3 nucleotides are TGTGCCAGCTCACCCGGACTAGCGGGAGCGGGTGGGGATGAGCAGTTCTTC. Full variable domain (missing parts from reference TRBV18 and TRBJ2-1): NAGVMQNPRHLVRRRGQEARLRCSPMKGHSHVYWYRQLPEEGLKFMVYLQKENIIDESGMPKERFSAEFPKEGPSILRIQQVVRGDSAAYFCASSPGLAGAGGDEQFFGPGTRLTVL.

The CDR3 bases are TGTGCCAGTAGTACGGACAGAGAGACCGGGGAGCTGTTTTTT. This encodes CASSTDRETGELFF. This sequence joins TRBV19 and TRBJ2-2; possibly TRBD1 for D (6 bases). The CDR3 spans 14 residues. Germline CDR1 is LNHDA and CDR2 is SQIVND (reference sequence). V was clipped by 4 bases and J by 5 bases, with 11 bases between them.

V and J are TRBV6-5 and TRBJ1-1, with a possible D match to TRBD1 (5 bases). V shed 6 bases and J shed 1 base, with 12 bases lying between them. Germline V gene lookup returns CDR1 MNHEY and CDR2 SVGAGI. The CDR3 totals 14 residues. CDR3 residues: CASRLGESNTEAFF. The CDR3 region has the DNA TGTGCCAGCAGGCTAGGGGAATCGAACACTGAAGCTTTCTTT.

The J gene is TRBJ1-5, the V gene TRBV4-1, with 9 bases identical to TRBD1. V was pared by 2 bases and J by 7 bases, with 12 bases of the junction left unmatched. This CDR3 has 17 residues. Germline assignment: CDR1 MGHRA and CDR2 YSYEKL. The CDR3 DNA follows: TGCGCCAGCAGCCAAATCTATAACAGGGGGCGAGCCCAGCCCCAGCATTTT. The encoded protein is CASSQIYNRGRAQPQHF.

V and J are TRBV6-6 and TRBJ2-5; 8 bases are shared with TRBD2. Germline V CDR1 and CDR2: MNHNY, SVGAGI (reference sequence). The trim removed 7 bases at V and 0 bases at J, leaving 4 bases unmatched. The CDR3 totals 14 residues. In DNA, the CDR3 is TGTGCCAGCAAAGGCGGGGGGCACCAAGAGACCCAGTACTTC. It codes for CASKGGGHQETQYF.

The chain is built from TRBV5-5 and TRBJ1-1; 7 nucleotides line up with TRBD1. Losses at the gene ends were 0 bases for V and 4 bases for J; bases not matched to a gene: 3. The CDR3 covers 14 residues. Germline CDR1 SGHKS, CDR2 YYEKEE (reference sequence). CDR3 region: CASSLGQGSTEAFF. In DNA form, the CDR3 reads TGTGCCAGCAGCTTGGGACAGGGTTCCACTGAAGCTTTCTTT.

V is TRBV5-1 and J is TRBJ1-2; 10 bases match TRBD1. Trimming took 4 bases from V and 8 from J; bases not matched to a gene: 14. The CDR3 covers 16 residues. Germline loops: CDR1 SGHRS, CDR2 YFSETQ. CDR3 sequence reads: CASSPLTGQGTTGYTF. The CDR3 region has the DNA TGCGCCAGCAGCCCACTTACGGGACAGGGGACCACCGGCTACACCTTC.

The J gene is TRBJ2-5, the V gene TRBV30; perhaps TRBD1 as D (6 bases). V was pared by 0 bases and J by 3 bases, with 17 bases between. CDR1 is GTSNPN, CDR2 SVGIG, per germline (reference sequence). This CDR3 region has 16 residues. The CDR3 sequence is CAWSVNWVGQKETQYF. The CDR3 DNA is TGTGCCTGGAGTGTGAATTGGGTCGGACAGAAAGAGACCCAGTACTTC.

The chain carries TRBV21-1 and TRBJ2-7; TRBD2 is taken as the D call from the table, unchecked against the DNA. TRBV21-1 is deemed a pseudogene. CDR3 length: 15 residues. The CDR3 nucleotides are TGTGCCAGCAGCCGGGGGGAGCCGAGCTCCTACGAGCAGTACTTC. Residues: CASSRGEPSSYEQYF.

This sequence joins TRBV5-1 and TRBJ2-5; 13 nucleotides agree with TRBD2. This CDR3 comprises 17 residues. Trimming took 0 bases from V and 1 from J; bases not matched to a gene: 3. Germline V CDR1 and CDR2: SGHRS, YFSETQ. DNA of the CDR3: TGCGCCAGCAGCTTGGCCGGGACTAGCGGGGCCCAAGAGACCCAGTACTTC. It encodes CASSLAGTSGAQETQYF.